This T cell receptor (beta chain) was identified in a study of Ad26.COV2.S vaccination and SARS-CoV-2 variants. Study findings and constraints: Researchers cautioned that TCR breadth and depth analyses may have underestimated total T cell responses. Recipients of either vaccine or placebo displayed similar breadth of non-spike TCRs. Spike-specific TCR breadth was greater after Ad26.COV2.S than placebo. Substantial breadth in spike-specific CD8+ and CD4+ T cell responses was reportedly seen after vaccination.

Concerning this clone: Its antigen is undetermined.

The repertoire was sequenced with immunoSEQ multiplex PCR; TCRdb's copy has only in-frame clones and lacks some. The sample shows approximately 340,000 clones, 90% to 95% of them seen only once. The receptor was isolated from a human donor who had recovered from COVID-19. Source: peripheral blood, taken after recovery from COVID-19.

Here the CDR3 reads CASSEGTVGNGYTF. CDR3 DNA: TGTGCCAGCAGTGAAGGGACAGTAGGAAATGGCTACACCTTC. The rearrangement links TRBV6-1 to TRBJ1-2; TRBD1 is a possible D gene (6 bases). The CDR3 runs 14 residues. Trimming removed 1 base at V and 6 bases at J, with 12 bases between. CDR1 is MNHNS, CDR2 SASEGT, per germline.